This T cell receptor (beta chain) was sequenced during a study of CXCR4 blockade with PD-1 therapy in pancreatic cancer (dated by TCRdb to the late 2010s). For the study in its entirety: The study combined multiplex immunohistochemistry and TCRbeta immunosequencing of resected pancreatic ductal adenocarcinoma with ex vivo slice culture testing PD-1 and CXCR4 blockade. Two geographically distinct regions were TCR-sequenced from each of about six tumors to assess intratumoral heterogeneity. Results the study describes overall, beyond this receptor: Clonal expansion was observed in tumors, with a mean productive clonality of around 0.13 compared with roughly 0.051 in healthy blood, but no correlation between clonality and survival was found. Amino acid clone frequency correlated strongly with the number of distinct nucleotide rearrangements encoding it, suggesting convergent selection by common tumor antigens. Because only TCRbeta chains were sequenced, true antigen-specificity overlap of convergent dominant clones was left unconfirmed pending paired alpha-beta single-cell sequencing.

For this clone: Its cognate antigen has yet to be identified. Per-nucleotide qualities are absent, and no much larger clonotype sits a single base away.

TCRbeta CDR3 regions were immunosequenced from extracted DNA using the immunoSEQ Assay at Adaptive Biotechnologies. Under the source paper's analysis protocol: To measure the absolute abundance of each unique TCRbeta CDR3, the sequences were collapsed and filtered. Clonality was calculated as 1 minus Pielou's evenness, with only productive in-frame rearrangements included in the computation. For regional overlap, the top 100 nucleotide rearrangements were followed across paired samples, and the Morisita index was used to compare paired samples against unrelated samples. The immunoSEQ Rearrangement Details tool was used to assess convergence of nucleotide rearrangements onto identical amino acid sequences. TCRdb took this table from immuneACCESS and kept in-frame rearrangements with V and J called. Such tables lack part of the clones; where checked against another copy, unresolved V genes explain under half of the gap, and the rest is unexplained. The DNA was the basis for D and trimming; V, J and clone size are from that table. Within this sample are about 8,000 clones, with roughly 55% of them counted one time only. Roughly 7% of the sample goes to the ten largest clones.

Spanning cysteine to phenylalanine, the CDR3 consists of 13 amino acids. Only the CDR3 region is kept as DNA, spanning 39 bases read in frame from base 1. From a lookup of the germline V gene, CDR1 and CDR2 are MNHGY and SAAAGT. V loses 6 bases at its end and J loses 3 bases; junction bases beyond the gene matches: 1. The archived tumor blocks came from patients who had not received neoadjuvant therapy before resection. For the preserved-tissue arm, the study drew on about 32 surgical resection samples taken from 25 or so pancreatic ductal adenocarcinoma patients who had not been treated previously. For the resection arm, DNA was extracted from ten 5-micron curls of FFPE tumor adjacent to the multiplex immunohistochemistry slide.

Recombination linked TRBV6-8 to TRBJ2-1, with 8 bases aligning to TRBD1. The receptor was isolated from a human donor with pancreatic ductal adenocarcinoma. Source material: tumor tissue. In nucleotides, the sequence is TGTGCCAGCAGGGACAGGGTCTACAATGAGCAGTTCTTC. The encoded protein is CASRDRVYNEQFF.